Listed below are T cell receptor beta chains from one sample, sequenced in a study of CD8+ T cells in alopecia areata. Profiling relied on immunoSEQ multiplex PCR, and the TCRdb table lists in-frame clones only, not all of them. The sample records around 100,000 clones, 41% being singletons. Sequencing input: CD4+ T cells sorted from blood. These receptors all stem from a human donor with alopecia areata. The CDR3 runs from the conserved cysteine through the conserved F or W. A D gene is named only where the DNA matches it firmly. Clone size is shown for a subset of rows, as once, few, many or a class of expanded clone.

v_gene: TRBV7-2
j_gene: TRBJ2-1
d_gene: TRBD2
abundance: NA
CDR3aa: CASSIRIRGAYNEQFF
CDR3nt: TGTGCCAGCAGCATACGTATACGGGGGGCCTACAATGAGCAGTTCTTC

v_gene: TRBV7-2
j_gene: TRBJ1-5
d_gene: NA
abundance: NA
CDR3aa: CASSLSGGRNQPQHF
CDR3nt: TGTGCCAGCAGCTTAAGTGGGGGGAGAAATCAGCCCCAGCATTTT

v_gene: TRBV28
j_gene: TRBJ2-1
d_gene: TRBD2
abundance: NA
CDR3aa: CASSPSGRANEQFF
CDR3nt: TGTGCCAGCAGCCCAAGCGGGAGGGCCAATGAGCAGTTCTTC

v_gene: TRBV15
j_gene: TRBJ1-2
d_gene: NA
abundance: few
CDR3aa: CATSRDLGSYGYTF
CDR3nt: TGTGCCACCAGCAGAGATTTGGGATCATATGGCTACACCTTC

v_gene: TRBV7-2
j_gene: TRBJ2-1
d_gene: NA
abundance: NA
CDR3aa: CASSLESNSYNEQFF
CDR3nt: TGTGCCAGCAGCTTAGAATCGAACAGCTACAATGAGCAGTTCTTC

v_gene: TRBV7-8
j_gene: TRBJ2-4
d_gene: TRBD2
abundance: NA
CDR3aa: CASSLTGTRLKNIQYF
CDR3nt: TGTGCCAGCAGCCTGACCGGGACTAGACTCAAAAACATTCAGTACTTC

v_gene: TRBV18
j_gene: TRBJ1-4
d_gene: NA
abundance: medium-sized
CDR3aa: CASSGGEKLFF
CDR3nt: TGTGCCAGCTCCGGCGGGGAAAAACTGTTTTTT

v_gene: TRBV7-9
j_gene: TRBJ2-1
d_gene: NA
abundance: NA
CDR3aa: CASSLGDRTYNEQFF
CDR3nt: TGTGCCAGCAGCCTTGGCGACAGGACGTACAATGAGCAGTTCTTC

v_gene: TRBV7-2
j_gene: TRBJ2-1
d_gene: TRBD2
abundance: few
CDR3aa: CASSSPSGRINEQFF
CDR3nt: TGTGCCAGCAGCTCGCCTAGCGGGAGGATCAATGAGCAGTTCTTC

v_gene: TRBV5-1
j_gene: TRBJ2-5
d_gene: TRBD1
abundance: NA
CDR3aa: CASSKGTGGPQETQYF
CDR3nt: TGCGCCAGCAGCAAAGGGACAGGGGGGCCTCAAGAGACCCAGTACTTC

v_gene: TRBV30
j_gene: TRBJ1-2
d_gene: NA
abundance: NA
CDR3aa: CAWARSTIYGYTF
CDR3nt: TGTGCCTGGGCCCGAAGCACCATATATGGCTACACCTTC

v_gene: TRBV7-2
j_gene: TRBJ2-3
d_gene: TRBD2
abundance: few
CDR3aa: CASSQVAGGPDTQYF
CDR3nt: TGTGCCAGCAGCCAAGTAGCGGGGGGGCCAGATACGCAGTATTTT

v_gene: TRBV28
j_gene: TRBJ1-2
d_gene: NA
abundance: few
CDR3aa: CASSLGGDYGYTF
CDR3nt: TGTGCCAGCAGTTTGGGGGGAGACTATGGCTACACCTTC

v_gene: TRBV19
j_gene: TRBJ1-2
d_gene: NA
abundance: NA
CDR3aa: CASRLTYGYTF
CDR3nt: TGTGCCAGTCGGTTGACCTATGGCTACACCTTC

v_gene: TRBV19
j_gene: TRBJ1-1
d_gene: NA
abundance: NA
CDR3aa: CASSPGRNTEAFF
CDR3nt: TGTGCCAGTAGTCCTGGACGCAACACTGAAGCTTTCTTT

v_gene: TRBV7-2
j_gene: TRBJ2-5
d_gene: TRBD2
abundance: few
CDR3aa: CASSWGRAGETQYF
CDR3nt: TGTGCCAGCAGCTGGGGGAGGGCCGGGGAGACCCAGTACTTC

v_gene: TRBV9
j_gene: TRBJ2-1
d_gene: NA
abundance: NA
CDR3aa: CASSVDSLASDEQFF
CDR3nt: TGTGCCAGCAGCGTCGATTCGCTAGCTTCGGATGAGCAGTTCTTC

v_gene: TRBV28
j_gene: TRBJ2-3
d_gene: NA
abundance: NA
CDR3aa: CASKNGGRSTDTQYF
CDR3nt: TGTGCCAGCAAGAACGGGGGGCGTAGCACAGATACGCAGTATTTT

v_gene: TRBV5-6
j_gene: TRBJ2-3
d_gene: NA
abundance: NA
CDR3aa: CASSLRGPDTQYF
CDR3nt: TGTGCCAGCAGCTTGAGGGGCCCAGATACGCAGTATTTT

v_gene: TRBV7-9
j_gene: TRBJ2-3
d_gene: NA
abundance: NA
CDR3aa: CASSPTSDTQYF
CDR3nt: TGTGCCAGCAGCCCGACGTCGGATACGCAGTATTTT

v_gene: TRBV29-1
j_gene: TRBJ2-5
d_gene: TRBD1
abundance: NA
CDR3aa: CSVEDPPRGETQYF
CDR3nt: TGCAGCGTTGAAGACCCCCCCAGGGGGGAGACCCAGTACTTC

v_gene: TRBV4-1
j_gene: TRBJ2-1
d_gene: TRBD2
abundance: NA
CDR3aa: CASSQAPSGSVLNEQFF
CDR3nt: TGCGCCAGCAGCCAAGCCCCTAGCGGGAGCGTGTTGAATGAGCAGTTCTTC

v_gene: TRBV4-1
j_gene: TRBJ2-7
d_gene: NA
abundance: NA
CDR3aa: CASSQGVISYEQYF
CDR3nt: TGCGCCAGCAGCCAAGGGGTTATCTCCTACGAGCAGTACTTC

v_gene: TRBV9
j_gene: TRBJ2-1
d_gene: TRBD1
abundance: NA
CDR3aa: CASSSETGVYNEQFF
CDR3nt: TGTGCCAGCAGCTCGGAGACAGGGGTCTACAATGAGCAGTTCTTC

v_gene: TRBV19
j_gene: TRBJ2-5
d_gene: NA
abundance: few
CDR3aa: CASSIQASPETQYF
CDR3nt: TGTGCCAGTAGTATCCAGGCCAGCCCAGAGACCCAGTACTTC

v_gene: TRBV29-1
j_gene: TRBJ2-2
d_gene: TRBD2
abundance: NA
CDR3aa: CSVSRSTSGRAGELFF
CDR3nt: TGCAGCGTTTCGAGATCGACTAGCGGGAGGGCCGGGGAGCTGTTTTTT

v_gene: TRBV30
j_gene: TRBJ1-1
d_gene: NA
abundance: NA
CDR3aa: CACKRGMRTEAFF
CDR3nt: TGTGCCTGTAAGCGGGGGATGAGGACTGAAGCTTTCTTT

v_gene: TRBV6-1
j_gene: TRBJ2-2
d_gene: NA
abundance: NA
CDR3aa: CASKHRATGELFF
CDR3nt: TGTGCCAGCAAACACAGGGCGACCGGGGAGCTGTTTTTT

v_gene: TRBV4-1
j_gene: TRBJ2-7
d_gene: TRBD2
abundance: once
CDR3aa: CASSQVYTSGSSYEQYF
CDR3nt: TGCGCCAGCAGCCAAGTATATACTAGCGGGAGTTCCTACGAGCAGTACTTC

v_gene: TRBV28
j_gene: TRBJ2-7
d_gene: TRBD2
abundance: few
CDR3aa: CASSFGLAVQYF
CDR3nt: TGTGCCAGCAGTTTCGGGCTAGCGGTGCAGTACTTC

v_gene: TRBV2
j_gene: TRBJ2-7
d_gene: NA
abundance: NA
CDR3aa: CASSVRQVDEQYF
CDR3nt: TGTGCCAGCAGTGTGAGGCAGGTTGACGAGCAGTACTTC

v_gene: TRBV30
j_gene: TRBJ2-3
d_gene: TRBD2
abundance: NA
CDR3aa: CAWRVERGRTDTQYF
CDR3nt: TGTGCCTGGAGAGTCGAACGCGGGAGAACAGATACGCAGTATTTT

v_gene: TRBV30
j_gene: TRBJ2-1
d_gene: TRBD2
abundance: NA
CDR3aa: CAWITRGGRLAQFF
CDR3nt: TGTGCCTGGATCACTCGTGGCGGGAGGCTAGCGCAGTTCTTC

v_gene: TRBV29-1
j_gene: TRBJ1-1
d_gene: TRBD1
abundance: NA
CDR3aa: CSVKTGGDTEAFF
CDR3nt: TGCAGCGTCAAAACAGGGGGCGACACTGAAGCTTTCTTT

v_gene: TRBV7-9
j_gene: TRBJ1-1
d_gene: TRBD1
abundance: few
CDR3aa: CASSFKTGGIAEAFF
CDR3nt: TGTGCCAGCAGCTTCAAGACAGGGGGGATCGCTGAAGCTTTCTTT

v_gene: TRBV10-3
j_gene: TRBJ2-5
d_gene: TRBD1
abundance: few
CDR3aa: CAISSRDRGQETQYF
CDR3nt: TGTGCCATCAGTTCCCGGGACAGGGGGCAAGAGACCCAGTACTTC

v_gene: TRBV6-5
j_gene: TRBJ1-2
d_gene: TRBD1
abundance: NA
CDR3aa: CASSYSAGQGYYGYTF
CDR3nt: TGTGCCAGCAGTTACTCGGCGGGACAGGGCTACTATGGCTACACCTTC

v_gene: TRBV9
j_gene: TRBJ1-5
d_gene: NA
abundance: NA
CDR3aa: CASSVVGEAQPQHF
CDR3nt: TGTGCCAGCAGCGTAGTCGGGGAGGCCCAGCCCCAGCATTTT

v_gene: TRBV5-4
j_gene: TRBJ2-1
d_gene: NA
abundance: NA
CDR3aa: CASSRGDWSYNEQFF
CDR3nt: TGTGCCAGCAGCCGTGGGGACTGGTCCTACAATGAGCAGTTCTTC

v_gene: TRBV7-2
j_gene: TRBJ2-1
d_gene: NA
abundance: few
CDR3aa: CASSLPRLEQFF
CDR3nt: TGTGCCAGCAGCTTGCCGCGACTAGAGCAGTTCTTC

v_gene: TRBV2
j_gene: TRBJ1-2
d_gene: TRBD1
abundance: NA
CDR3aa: CANRTGGNYGYTF
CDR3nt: TGTGCCAACCGGACAGGGGGCAACTATGGCTACACCTTC

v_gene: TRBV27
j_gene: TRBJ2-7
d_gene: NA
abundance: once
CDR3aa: CASSFRTGVGTYEQYF
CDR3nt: TGTGCCAGCAGTTTCCGCACTGGAGTTGGAACCTACGAGCAGTACTTC

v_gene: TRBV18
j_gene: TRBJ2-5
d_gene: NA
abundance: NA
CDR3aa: CASSRGQETQYF
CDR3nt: TGTGCCAGCTCCCGAGGGCAAGAGACCCAGTACTTC

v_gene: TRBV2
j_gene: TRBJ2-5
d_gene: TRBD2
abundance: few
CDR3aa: CASSPFGAGGETQYF
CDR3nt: TGTGCCAGCAGCCCGTTTGGAGCGGGAGGGGAGACCCAGTACTTC

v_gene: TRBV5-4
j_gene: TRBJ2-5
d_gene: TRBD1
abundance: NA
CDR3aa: CASSLLGGASETQYF
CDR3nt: TGTGCCAGCAGCTTGTTAGGGGGCGCCTCAGAGACCCAGTACTTC

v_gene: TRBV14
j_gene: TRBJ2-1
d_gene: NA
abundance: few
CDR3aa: CASSQDILARSEQFF
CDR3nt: TGTGCCAGCAGCCAAGACATTCTAGCAAGGAGTGAGCAGTTCTTC